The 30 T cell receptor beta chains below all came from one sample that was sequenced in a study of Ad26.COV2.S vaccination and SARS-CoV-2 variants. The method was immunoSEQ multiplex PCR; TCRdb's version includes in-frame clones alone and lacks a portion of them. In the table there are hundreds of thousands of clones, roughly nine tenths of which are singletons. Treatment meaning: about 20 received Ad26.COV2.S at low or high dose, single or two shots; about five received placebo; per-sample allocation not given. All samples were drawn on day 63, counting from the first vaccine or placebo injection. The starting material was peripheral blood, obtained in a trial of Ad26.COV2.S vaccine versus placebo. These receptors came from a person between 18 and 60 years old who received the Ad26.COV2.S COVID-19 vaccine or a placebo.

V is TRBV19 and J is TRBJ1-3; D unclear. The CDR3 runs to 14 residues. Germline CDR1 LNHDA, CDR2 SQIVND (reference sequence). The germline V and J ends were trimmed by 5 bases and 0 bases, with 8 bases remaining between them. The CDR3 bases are TGTGCCAGTAGTCCATGGGGCTCTGGAAACACCATATATTTT. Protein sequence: CASSPWGSGNTIYF.

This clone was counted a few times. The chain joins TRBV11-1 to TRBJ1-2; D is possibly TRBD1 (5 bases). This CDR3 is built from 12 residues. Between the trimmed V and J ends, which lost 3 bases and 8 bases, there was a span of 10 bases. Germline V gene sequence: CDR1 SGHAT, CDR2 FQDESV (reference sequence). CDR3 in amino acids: CASSFGGSGYTF. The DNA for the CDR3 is TGTGCCAGCAGCTTCGGGGGGAGCGGCTACACCTTC.

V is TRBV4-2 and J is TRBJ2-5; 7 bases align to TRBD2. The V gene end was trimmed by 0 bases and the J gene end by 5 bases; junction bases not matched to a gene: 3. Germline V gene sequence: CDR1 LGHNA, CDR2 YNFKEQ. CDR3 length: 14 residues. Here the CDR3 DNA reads TGTGCCAGCAGCCAAGAGTCCGGGAGGGAGACCCAGTACTTC. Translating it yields CASSQESGRETQYF.

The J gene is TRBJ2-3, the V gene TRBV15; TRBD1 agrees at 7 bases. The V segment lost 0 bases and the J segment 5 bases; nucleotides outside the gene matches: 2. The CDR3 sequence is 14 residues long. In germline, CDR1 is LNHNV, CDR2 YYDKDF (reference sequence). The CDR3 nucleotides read TGTGCCACCAGCAGAGATACAGGGGTAGATACGCAGTATTTT. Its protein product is CATSRDTGVDTQYF.

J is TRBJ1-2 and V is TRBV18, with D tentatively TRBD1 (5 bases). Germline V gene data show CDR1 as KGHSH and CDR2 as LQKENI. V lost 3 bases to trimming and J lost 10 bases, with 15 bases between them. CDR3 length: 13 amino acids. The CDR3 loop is CASSPTGPFDYTF. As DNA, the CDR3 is TGTGCCAGCTCACCCACGGGACCCTTCGACTACACCTTC.

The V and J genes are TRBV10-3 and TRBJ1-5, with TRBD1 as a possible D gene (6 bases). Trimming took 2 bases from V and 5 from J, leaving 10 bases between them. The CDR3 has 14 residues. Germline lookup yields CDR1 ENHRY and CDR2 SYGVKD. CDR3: CAISEPGGDQPQHF. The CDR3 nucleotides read TGTGCCATCAGTGAGCCGGGGGGCGATCAGCCCCAGCATTTT.

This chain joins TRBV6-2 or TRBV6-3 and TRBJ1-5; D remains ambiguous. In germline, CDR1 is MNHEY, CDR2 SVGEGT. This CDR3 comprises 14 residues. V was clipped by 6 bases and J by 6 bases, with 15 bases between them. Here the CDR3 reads CASRPPGPIQPQHF. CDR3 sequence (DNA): TGTGCCAGCAGACCTCCGGGCCCGATTCAGCCCCAGCATTTT.

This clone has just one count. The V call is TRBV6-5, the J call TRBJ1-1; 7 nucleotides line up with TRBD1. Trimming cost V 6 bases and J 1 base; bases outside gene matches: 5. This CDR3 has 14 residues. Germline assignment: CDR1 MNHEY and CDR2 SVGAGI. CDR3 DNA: TGTGCCAGCAGCGAGACAGGGAGGAACACTGAAGCTTTCTTT. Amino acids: CASSETGRNTEAFF.

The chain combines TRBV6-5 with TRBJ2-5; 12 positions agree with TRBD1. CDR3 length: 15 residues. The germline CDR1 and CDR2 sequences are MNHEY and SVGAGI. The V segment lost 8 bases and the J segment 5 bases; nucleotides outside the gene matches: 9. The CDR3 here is CASDPGQGAWETQYF. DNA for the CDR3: TGTGCCAGCGACCCGGGACAGGGGGCTTGGGAGACCCAGTACTTC.

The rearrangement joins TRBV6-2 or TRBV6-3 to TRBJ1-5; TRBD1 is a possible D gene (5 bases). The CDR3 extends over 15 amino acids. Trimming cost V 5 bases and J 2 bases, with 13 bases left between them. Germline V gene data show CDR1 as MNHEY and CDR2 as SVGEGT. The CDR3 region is CASSSTGGGNQPQHF. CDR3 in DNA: TGTGCCAGCAGTAGCACTGGGGGAGGCAATCAGCCCCAGCATTTT.

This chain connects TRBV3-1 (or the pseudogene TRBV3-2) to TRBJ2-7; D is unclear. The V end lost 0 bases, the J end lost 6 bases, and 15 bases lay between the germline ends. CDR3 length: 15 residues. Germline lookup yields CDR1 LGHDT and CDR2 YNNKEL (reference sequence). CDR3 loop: CASSQEESPRPEQYF. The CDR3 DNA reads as TGTGCCAGCAGCCAAGAGGAAAGCCCGCGGCCCGAGCAGTACTTC.

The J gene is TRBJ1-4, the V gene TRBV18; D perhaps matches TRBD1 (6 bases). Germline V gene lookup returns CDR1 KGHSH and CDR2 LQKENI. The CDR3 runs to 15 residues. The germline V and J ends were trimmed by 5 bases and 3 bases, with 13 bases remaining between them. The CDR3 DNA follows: TGTGCCAGCTCAACAACGGACAGCCCTAATGAAAAACTGTTTTTT. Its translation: CASSTTDSPNEKLFF.

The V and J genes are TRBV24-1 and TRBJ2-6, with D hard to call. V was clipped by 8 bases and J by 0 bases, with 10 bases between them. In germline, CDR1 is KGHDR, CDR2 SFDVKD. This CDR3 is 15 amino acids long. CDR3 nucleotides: TGTGCCACCACCCTACAAGCCTCTGGGGCCAACGTCCTGACTTTC. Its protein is CATTLQASGANVLTF.

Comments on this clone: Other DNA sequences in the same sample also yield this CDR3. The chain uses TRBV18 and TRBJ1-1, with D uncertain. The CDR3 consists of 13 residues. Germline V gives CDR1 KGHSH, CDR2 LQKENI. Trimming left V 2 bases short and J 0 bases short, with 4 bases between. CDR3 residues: CASSPGMNTEAFF. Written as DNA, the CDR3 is TGTGCCAGCTCACCAGGTATGAACACTGAAGCTTTCTTT.

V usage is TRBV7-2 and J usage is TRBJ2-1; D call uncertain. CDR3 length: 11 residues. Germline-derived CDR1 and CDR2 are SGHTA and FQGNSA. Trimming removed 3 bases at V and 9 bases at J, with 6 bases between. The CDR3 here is CASSFSIEQFF. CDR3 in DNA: TGTGCCAGCAGCTTTAGTATTGAGCAGTTCTTC.

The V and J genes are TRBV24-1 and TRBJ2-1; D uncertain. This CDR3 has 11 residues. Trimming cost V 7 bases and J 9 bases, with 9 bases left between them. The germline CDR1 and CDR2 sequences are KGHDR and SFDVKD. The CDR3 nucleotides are TGTGCCACCAGCGTGAGAAGTGAGCAGTTCTTC. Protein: CATSVRSEQFF.

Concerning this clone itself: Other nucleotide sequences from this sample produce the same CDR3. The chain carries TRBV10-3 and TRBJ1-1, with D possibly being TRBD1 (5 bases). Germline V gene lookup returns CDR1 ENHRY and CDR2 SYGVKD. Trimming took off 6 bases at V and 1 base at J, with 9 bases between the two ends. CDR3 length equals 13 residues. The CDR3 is CAISGTGNTEAFF. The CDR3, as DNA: TGTGCCATCAGCGGAACAGGGAACACTGAAGCTTTCTTT.

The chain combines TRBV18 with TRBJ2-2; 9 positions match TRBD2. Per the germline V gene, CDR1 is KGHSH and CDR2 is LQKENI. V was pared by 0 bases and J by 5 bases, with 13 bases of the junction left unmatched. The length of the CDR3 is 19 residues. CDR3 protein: CASSPPGVTASGKTGELFF. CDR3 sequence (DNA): TGTGCCAGCTCACCACCGGGGGTCACGGCTAGCGGGAAGACCGGGGAGCTGTTTTTT.

CDR3 sequence reads: CASSVVTGAPTEAFF. The CDR3 region has the DNA TGTGCCAGCAGCGTCGTGACAGGGGCGCCCACTGAAGCTTTCTTT. The rearrangement uses TRBV9 and TRBJ1-1, with TRBD1 matching over 8 bases. With 2 bases clipped from V and 4 bases from J, the junction kept 7 bases outside the gene matches. The CDR3 contains 15 residues. Per germline, CDR1 SGDLS and CDR2 YYNGEE.

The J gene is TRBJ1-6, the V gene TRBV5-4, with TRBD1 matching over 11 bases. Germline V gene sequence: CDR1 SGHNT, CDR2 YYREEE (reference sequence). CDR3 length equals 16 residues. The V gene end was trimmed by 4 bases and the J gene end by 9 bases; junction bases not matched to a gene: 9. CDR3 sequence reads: CASSIGQGAFSSPLHF. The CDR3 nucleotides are TGTGCCAGCAGCATCGGACAGGGGGCCTTCAGTTCACCCCTCCACTTT.

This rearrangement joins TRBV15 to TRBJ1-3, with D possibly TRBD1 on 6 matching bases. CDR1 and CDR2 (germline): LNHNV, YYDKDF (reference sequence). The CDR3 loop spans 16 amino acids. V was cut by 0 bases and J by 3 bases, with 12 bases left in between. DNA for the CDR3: TGTGCCACCAGCAGAGATCTGGGGGCGCTTGGAAACACCATATATTTT. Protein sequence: CATSRDLGALGNTIYF.

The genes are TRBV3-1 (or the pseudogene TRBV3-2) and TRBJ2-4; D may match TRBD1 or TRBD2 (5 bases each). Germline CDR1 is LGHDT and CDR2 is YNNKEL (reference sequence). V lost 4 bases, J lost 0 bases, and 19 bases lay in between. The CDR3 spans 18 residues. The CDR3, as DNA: TGTGCCAGCAGCCGGGCCGGGGCCTCTGATCTAGCCAAAAACATTCAGTACTTC. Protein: CASSRAGASDLAKNIQYF.

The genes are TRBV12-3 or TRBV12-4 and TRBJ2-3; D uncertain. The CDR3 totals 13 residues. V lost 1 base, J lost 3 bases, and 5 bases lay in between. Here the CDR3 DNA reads TGTGCCAGCAGTTTAGTGCGGACAGATACGCAGTATTTT. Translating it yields CASSLVRTDTQYF.

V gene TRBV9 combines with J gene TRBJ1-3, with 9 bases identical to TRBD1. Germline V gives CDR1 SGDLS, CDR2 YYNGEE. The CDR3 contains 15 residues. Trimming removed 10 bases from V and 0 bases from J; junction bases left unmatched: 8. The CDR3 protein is CAGKTGGISGNTIYF. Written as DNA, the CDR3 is TGTGCCGGAAAGACAGGGGGGATCTCTGGAAACACCATATATTTT.

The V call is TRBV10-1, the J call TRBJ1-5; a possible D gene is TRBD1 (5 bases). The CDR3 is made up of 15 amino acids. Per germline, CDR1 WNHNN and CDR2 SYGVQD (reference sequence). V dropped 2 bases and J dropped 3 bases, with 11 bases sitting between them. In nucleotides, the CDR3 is TGCGCCAGCAGTGAGGGGGCAGGCCCCAATCAGCCCCAGCATTTT. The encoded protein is CASSEGAGPNQPQHF.

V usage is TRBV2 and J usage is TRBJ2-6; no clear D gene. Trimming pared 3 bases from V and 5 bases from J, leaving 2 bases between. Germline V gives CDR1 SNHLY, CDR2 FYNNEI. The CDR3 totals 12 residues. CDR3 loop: CASSDRANVLTF. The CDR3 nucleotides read TGTGCCAGCAGTGACCGGGCCAACGTCCTGACTTTC. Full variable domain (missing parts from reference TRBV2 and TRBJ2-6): EPEVTQTPSHQVTQMGQEVILRCVPISNHLYFYWYRQILGQKVEFLVSFYNNEISEKSEIFDDQFSVERPDGSNFTLKIRSTKLEDSAMYFCASSDRANVLTFGAGSRLTVL.

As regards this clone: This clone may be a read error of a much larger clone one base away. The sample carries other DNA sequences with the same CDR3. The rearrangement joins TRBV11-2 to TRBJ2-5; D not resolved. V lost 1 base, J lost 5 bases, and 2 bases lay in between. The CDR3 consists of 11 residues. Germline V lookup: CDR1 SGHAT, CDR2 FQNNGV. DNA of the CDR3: TGTGCCAGCAGCTTAGTTGAGACCCAGTACTTC. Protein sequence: CASSLVETQYF.

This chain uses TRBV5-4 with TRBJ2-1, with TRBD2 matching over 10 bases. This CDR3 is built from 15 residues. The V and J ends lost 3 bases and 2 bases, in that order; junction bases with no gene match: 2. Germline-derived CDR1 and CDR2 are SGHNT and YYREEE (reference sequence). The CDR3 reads CASSSLAGTYNEQFF. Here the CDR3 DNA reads TGTGCCAGCAGCTCACTAGCGGGGACCTACAATGAGCAGTTCTTC.

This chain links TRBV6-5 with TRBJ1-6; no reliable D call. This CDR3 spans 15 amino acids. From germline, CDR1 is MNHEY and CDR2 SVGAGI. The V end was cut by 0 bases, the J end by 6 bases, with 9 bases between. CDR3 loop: CASSYSSGVNSPLHF. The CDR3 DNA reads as TGTGCCAGCAGTTACTCGTCAGGAGTTAATTCACCCCTCCACTTT.

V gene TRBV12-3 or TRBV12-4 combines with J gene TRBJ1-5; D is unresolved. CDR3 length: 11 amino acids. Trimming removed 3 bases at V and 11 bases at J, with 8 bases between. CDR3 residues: CASSLKAAQHF. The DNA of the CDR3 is TGTGCCAGCAGTTTGAAAGCGGCCCAGCATTTT.